This T cell receptor beta chain was recovered during a study of blood T cell repertoires in COVID-19 (dated by TCRdb to 2019 to 2021). Regarding the research as a whole: The collaborator samples originated in the United States, Italy and Spain and spanned the acute and convalescent phases of COVID-19. The material from the prospective study consisted of cDNA or gDNA derived from T cells, B-cell-depleted T cells, or PBMCs. The dataset comprised deeply sampled blood TCRbeta repertoires from subjects exposed to, actively infected with, or recovered from COVID-19. A freely available public database, intended as a resource for researchers studying the immune response to SARS-CoV-2, is where the repertoires were released. Samples were obtained from the ongoing ImmuneRACE study (first 160 participants) and from 950 to 1,500 subjects provided by 6 global collaborators. A de-identified subject ID, COVID-19 status, age in years and sex were almost always included in the sample metadata. Where available, HLA class I and class II types were taken from metadata supplied by the sample provider and were not determined by assay-based typing.

To note about this clone: It has no known antigen specificity. Qualities for individual bases were not recorded, and no much larger clone is one base off.

What the work shows at the level of the full study, not this receptor alone: The amount of clinical and demographic metadata varied by source and participant and was provided uncurated.

CDR1 and CDR2, per the germline V gene (reference sequence), are LNHDA and SQIVND. From V the trimming removes 6 bases and from J it removes 3 bases, while the gene matches leave 8 bases of the junction unaccounted for. The CDR3 covers 15 residues, taking in both the cysteine and the phenylalanine. The entry retains the CDR3 DNA only, 45 bases that are in frame from base 1. One collaborating source in Seattle enrolled patients during active infection and followed them longitudinally through the course of disease. Each collaborating institution followed its own protocols to collect whole blood in K2EDTA tubes. Collaborator samples were shipped for TCRbeta analysis as frozen whole blood, isolated PBMCs, or DNA extracted from either sample type. The immunoSEQ Assay, a bias-controlled multiplex PCR, was used to amplify TCRbeta CDR3 regions from genomic DNA. The authors' analysis ran thus. Nucleated cell counts per sample were estimated from amplification of reference gene primers within the assay. To quantify the absolute abundance of each unique TCRbeta CDR3 rearrangement, sequence reads were collapsed and filtered. For each sample, productive Simpson clonality was calculated as the square root of Simpson's diversity index over productive rearrangements. Imported from immuneACCESS, the table was reduced by TCRdb to in-frame sequences with V and J called. These copies leave out some clones; in studies compared against another copy, an unresolved V gene accounts for under half, and the cause of the remainder is not known. The V and J calls and clone size were taken over from that table, and D and trimming were inferred from the DNA. The sample yields around 190,000 clones; nearly 90% were counted once. Clones ranked in the top ten supply roughly a sixth of the sample.

The chain is encoded by TRBV19 joined to TRBJ1-5; 7 bases in the junction line up with TRBD1. The sequencing input was peripheral blood. The TCR originated in a man aged 50 or older with COVID-19, enrolled during active disease. The DNA reads TGTGCCAGTAGGGGACTAGGGGGCCCCAATCAGCCCCAGCATTTT. It encodes CASRGLGGPNQPQHF.